This record concerns one T cell receptor beta chain sequence. Per the study methods: With immunoSEQ giving junction-only sequences and no quality scores, filtering differed. The assay was immunoSEQ multiplex PCR, and TCRdb's table has in-frame clones only and misses some. That table is the source of V, J and clone size, and D and trimming were worked out from the DNA. Of about 460,000 clones listed, 70% to 80% are singletons. This entry comes from a study of shared clonotypes between healthy human individuals. Material for sequencing was PBMCs. The TCR was taken from a woman between 40 and 55 years old in good health. Some clones in this sample may be carry-over from other donors' samples.

CDR3 protein: CASSVELVDHNEQFF. CDR3 nucleotides: TGTGCCAGCAGCGTAGAACTAGTCGACCACAATGAGCAGTTCTTC. The rearrangement links TRBV9 to TRBJ2-1; perhaps TRBD2 as D (5 bases). The CDR3 covers 15 residues. Germline-derived CDR1 and CDR2 are SGDLS and YYNGEE. Trimming removed 0 bases from V and 5 bases from J, with 12 bases in between. Full variable domain (outside the CDR3, taken from reference TRBV9 and TRBJ2-1): DSGVTQTPKHLITATGQRVTLRCSPRSGDLSVYWYQQSLDQGLQFLIQYYNGEERAKGNILERFSAQQFPDLHSELNLSSLELGDSALYFCASSVELVDHNEQFFGPGTRLTVL.